The TCR beta chain described here comes from a study of blood T cell repertoires in COVID-19 (dated by TCRdb to 2018 to 2020). Notes on the research overall: Samples from collaborators originated in the United States, Italy and Spain and spanned both the acute and convalescent phases of COVID-19. The repertoires were made available in a free public database intended to serve as a resource for research on the immune response to SARS-CoV-2. The dataset comprised deeply sampled blood TCRbeta repertoires from subjects exposed to, actively infected with, or recovered from COVID-19. Where available, HLA class I and class II types were obtained from metadata supplied by the sample provider rather than from assay-based typing. Sample metadata almost always included a de-identified subject ID, COVID-19 status, age in years and sex. The samples were drawn from the first 160 participants of the ongoing ImmuneRACE study and from 950 to 1,500 subjects provided by 6 global collaborators. The prospective study material was composed of cDNA or gDNA derived from T cells, B-cell-depleted T cells, or PBMCs.

TCRbeta CDR3 regions were amplified from genomic DNA by means of the immunoSEQ Assay, a bias-controlled multiplex PCR. The original methods were these. The number of nucleated cells in each sample was estimated from the amplification of reference gene primers within the assay. To quantify the absolute abundance of each unique TCRbeta CDR3 rearrangement, sequence reads were collapsed and filtered. For each sample, productive Simpson clonality was calculated as the square root of Simpson's diversity index over productive rearrangements. Held by TCRdb, this immuneACCESS table contains in-frame sequences only and omits some clones. Under half of the omission traces to an unresolved V gene where checked; the cause of the rest is unknown. That table supplies the V and J calls and clone size; D and trimming were determined from the DNA. The sample table contains about 350,000 clones; only one count was recorded for approximately 91% of them. Together, the top ten hold approximately 0.93% of the sample.

As concerns this clone: This clone's antigen is unknown. No qualities accompany the bases; no much larger clone lies one base away.

Participants in the prospective study were aged roughly 18 to 95 years, lived in 20 to 30 United States geographic areas, and enrolled through a virtual design. To assign participants to cohorts, the prospective study relied on clinical history that participants themselves reported in a screening survey and a study questionnaire. Exposed participants were defined as having been in contact with someone with a PCR-confirmed or clinician-diagnosed COVID-19 case within 2 weeks of study entry. Each participant in the prospective study had whole blood, serum and a nasopharyngeal or oropharyngeal swab collected by mobile phlebotomists. Participants in the prospective study had the option to provide additional blood draws and questionnaires over a roughly 2-month period. Before DNA extraction, prospective study blood samples were shipped either frozen or at room temperature. Study-wide conclusions, independent of this receptor: The quantity of clinical and demographic metadata differed by source and by participant and was supplied without curation.

The CDR3 goes from the cysteine to the phenylalanine over 16 residues. Solely the CDR3 DNA is kept, with 48 bases framed from the first base. A distance of 13 bases separates the germline ends of V and J, which lose 3 bases and 1 base respectively. Reading the germline V gene gives CDR1 MDHEN and CDR2 SYDVKM. The chain uses TRBV28 and TRBJ1-3; the D gene is perhaps TRBD1, on 6 matching bases. This clonotype was sampled from a woman aged 30 to 39 who had been exposed to COVID-19. Sequencing was carried out using PBMCs or T cells enriched from blood (not recorded which). In nucleotide form, the sequence is TGTGCCAGCAGTTTGTACAGGGCGCGTTCTGGAAACACCATATATTTT. The encoded protein is CASSLYRARSGNTIYF.